This T cell receptor beta chain was sequenced in a study of cytomegalovirus exposure and HLA in healthy donors. At the level of the study: In a previous analysis, approximately 110 million unique TCR beta sequences were found from about 190 million T cells.

The CDR3 contains 15 residues. The V gene lost 10 bases and the J gene lost 0 bases, with 17 bases spanning the gap. Germline loops: CDR1 MNHEY, CDR2 SMNVEV (reference sequence). PCR involved 60 Vbeta and 13 Jbeta primers. TCRdb's copy holds only in-frame clones and misses some; the assay was immunoSEQ multiplex PCR. This table holds 80,000 or so clones, approximately 57% found once. Sequenced input: PBMCs. The chain has TRBV27 and TRBJ2-3; perhaps TRBD2 as D (6 bases). The receptor was derived from a man aged 25 to 40 in good health and CMV-seropositive. Here the CDR3 DNA reads TGTGCCATCGGATTAGCGGAAACTAGCACAGATACGCAGTATTTT. It is translated as CAIGLAETSTDTQYF.